One and the same sample provided the 3 T cell receptor beta chains below, sequenced in a study of cytomegalovirus exposure and HLA in healthy donors. Vbeta (60) and Jbeta (13) primers were used in the PCR. The method was immunoSEQ multiplex PCR; TCRdb's version includes in-frame clones alone and lacks a portion of them. The data show 130,000 or so clones, with approximately 8.9% seen just once and around 7% held by the top ten. Sequenced input: PBMCs. The receptors derive from a woman in her thirties or forties in good health and CMV-seropositive.

This clone was counted between two and nine times. The chain combines TRBV4-1 with TRBJ1-5, with D possibly matching TRBD1 (6 bases). The V end was cut by 1 base, the J end by 4 bases, with 11 bases between. CDR1 and CDR2 (germline): MGHRA, YSYEKL. The CDR3 consists of 15 residues. CDR3 nucleotide sequence: TGCGCCAGCAGCCAAGGAGGGGGATTTAATCAGCCCCAGCATTTT. This gives the protein CASSQGGGFNQPQHF.

A few counts support this clone. The genes are TRBV11-2 and TRBJ1-1; D unresolved. The CDR3 contains 14 residues. Germline V gives CDR1 SGHAT, CDR2 FQNNGV. With 0 bases removed from V and 1 base from J, the gap between germline ends came to 6 bases. The CDR3 DNA reads as TGTGCCAGCAGCTTAGACGGAGGGAACACTGAAGCTTTCTTT. Amino acid sequence: CASSLDGGNTEAFF.

This clone has a handful of counts. The rearrangement uses TRBV5-1 and TRBJ2-2, with a possible D match to TRBD2 (6 bases). CDR1 is SGHRS and CDR2 is YFSETQ in the germline V gene. The length of the CDR3 is 14 residues. V lost 4 bases to trimming and J lost 5 bases, with 12 bases between them. The CDR3 reads CASSEGTLTGELFF. The CDR3, as DNA: TGCGCCAGCAGCGAGGGGACTCTTACCGGGGAGCTGTTTTTT.